This paragraph reports one T cell receptor (beta chain). The antigen this receptor binds is unknown. Base qualities are not at hand, and no much larger clone is one base apart. The data were taken from a study of T cells in localized non-small cell lung cancer (dated by TCRdb to 2019 to 2021). About the full investigation: The study analyzed T cell repertoires of 236 early-stage NSCLC patients, comparing tumors and uninvolved tumor-adjacent lungs. The cohort comprised some 240 treatment-naïve NSCLC patients with resected, localized lung tumors. Of the NSCLC patients, around 130 were male and approximately 99 were female, and the mean age was about 69 years. The study at large found these results: Uninvolved tumor-adjacent lung showed the highest T cell clonality, higher than tumor, which suggests more focused antigenic responses in the uninvolved tumor-adjacent lung. A median of roughly 60 of the top 100 tumor clones were detected in paired uninvolved adjacent lung, and some 30 of these tumor clones were also found among the top 100 clones of the paired uninvolved adjacent lung. Longer overall survival was associated with higher blood T cell density, whereas shorter survival was associated with higher adjacent-lung clonality. Because of the exploratory design, TCR variables were selected using unadjusted p-values without false-discovery rate correction. Because multi-region tumor sequencing was not done, intratumor heterogeneity could not be ruled out.

At diagnosis, peripheral blood, uninvolved tumor-adjacent lung and tumor were collected and were preserved as a mix of fresh-frozen and FFPE material. For TCR repertoire profiling, blood samples were analyzed as peripheral blood mononuclear cells. The immunoSEQ Assay was used to sequence TCR beta CDR3 regions from DNA. The study's processing was this. T cell density was computed as TCR beta template counts normalized to usable DNA estimated by amplifying housekeeping genes. Richness was estimated with the preseqR package, extrapolating to 400,000 templates for PBMC samples and 120,000 templates for tissue samples. Clonality was calculated as one minus Pielou's evenness. Tissue-enriched TCRs were identified through differential abundance testing performed on productive amino-acid clonotypes, with a minimum total count of 5 and an alpha of 0.1. The Jaccard Index and the Morisita Overlap Index were used to measure repertoire overlap between compartments. GLIPH clustered TCR beta CDR3s with public tetramer-defined viral CDR3s; viral motifs required at least three viral sequences plus V-gene enrichment. TCRdb stores this immuneACCESS table with in-frame sequences only. Part of the clones is absent; in the studies checked, under half of the shortfall reflects unresolved V genes, and no reason is known for the rest. D and trimming come from the DNA, and the V and J calls and clone size come from that table. The sample has over 20,000 clones on record, about 92% of them singletons. The ten largest clones take up 13% to 15% of the sample.

Sequences were derived from peripheral blood, sampled before any cancer treatment. This TCR was recovered from a man between 40 and 70 years old with stage III squamous cell lung carcinoma.

The nucleotide sequence reads as follows: TGTGCCAGCAGCACTCGACTAGCGGGAGTTTTGGGCAATGAGCAGTTCTTC. Its protein is CASSTRLAGVLGNEQFF. The rearranged segments are TRBV5-4 and TRBJ2-1; the junction holds 12 bases that match TRBD2. Trimming leaves V shorter by 4 bases and J shorter by 6 bases, with the junction holding 11 bases beyond the gene matches. Counted from cysteine to phenylalanine, this CDR3 has 17 amino acids. The CDR3 DNA has 51 bases and is translated from base 1. CDR1 SGHNT and CDR2 YYREEE were looked up in the germline V gene (reference sequence).